These 30 T cell receptor beta chains were sequenced from one sample in a study of high-grade serous ovarian cancer treatment subgroups. Tumor samples were obtained before definitive surgery or chemotherapy. Some clones are missing from TCRdb's copy, which holds only in-frame ones; the method was immunoSEQ multiplex PCR. The data show about 15,000 clones, about nine tenths seen once. The sample comprised tumor tissue. These receptors originate from a human donor with high-grade serous ovarian cancer.

The chain employs TRBV7-9 and TRBJ1-1; unclear D gene. Trimming left V 3 bases short and J 5 bases short, with 10 bases between. Germline V gene sequence: CDR1 SEHNR, CDR2 FQNEAQ (reference sequence). This CDR3 spans 13 amino acids. The CDR3 DNA reads as TGTGCCAGCAGCTTCGAAGGTTTGACTGAAGCTTTCTTT. Residues: CASSFEGLTEAFF. The full variable domain, with the rest looked up from reference TRBV7-9 and TRBJ1-1, is DTGVSQNPRHKITKRGQNVTFRCDPISEHNRLYWYRQTLGQGPEFLTYFQNEAQLEKSRLLSDRFSAERPKGSFSTLEIQRTEQGDSAMYLCASSFEGLTEAFFGQGTRLTVV.

This clone occurred a few times. The sample contains more than one DNA sequence encoding this CDR3. The gene calls are TRBV14 and TRBJ2-2; 7 bases match TRBD2. The CDR3 totals 14 residues. Germline trimming cut 4 bases from V and 6 bases from J; bases unmatched to any gene: 5. Germline loops: CDR1 SGHDN, CDR2 FVKESK. The chain's CDR3 is CASSPTSAPGELFF. In nucleotides, the CDR3 is TGTGCCAGCAGCCCCACTAGCGCTCCCGGGGAGCTGTTTTTT.

The chain employs TRBV7-9 and TRBJ2-2; possible D gene TRBD1, 8 bases. Looked up from germline, CDR1 is SEHNR and CDR2 is FQNEAQ (reference sequence). V was shortened by 6 bases and J by 5 bases, with 16 bases between the two germline ends. This CDR3 contains 15 residues. For the CDR3, the DNA is TGTGCCAGCAGTCGTACAGGGGGGGGAACCGGGGAGCTGTTTTTT. Protein: CASSRTGGGTGELFF.

This sequence joins TRBV2 and TRBJ1-4; D is unresolved. Germline-derived CDR1 and CDR2 are SNHLY and FYNNEI. The CDR3 runs 13 residues. The V gene lost 7 bases and the J gene lost 5 bases, with 11 bases spanning the gap. The CDR3 region is CASTLGNNEKLFF. CDR3 sequence (DNA): TGTGCCAGCACCCTGGGCAACAATGAAAAACTGTTTTTT.

The chain recombines TRBV2 with TRBJ2-2, with 11 nucleotides matching TRBD1. Germline V gene lookup returns CDR1 SNHLY and CDR2 FYNNEI. The CDR3 is made up of 15 amino acids. The ends lost 6 bases at V and 3 bases at J; junction bases unmatched: 3. The CDR3, as DNA: TGTGCCAGCAGGGACAGGGGGCGAGACACCGGGGAGCTGTTTTTT. Its protein is CASRDRGRDTGELFF.

The chain couples TRBV5-4 to TRBJ2-7; no clear D gene. Between the trimmed V and J ends, which lost 0 bases and 4 bases, there was a span of 2 bases. The V gene's germline CDR1 is SGHNT and CDR2 YYREEE (reference sequence). This CDR3 contains 11 residues. The CDR3 region is CASSLGYEQYF. The DNA for the CDR3 is TGTGCCAGCAGCTTGGGTTACGAGCAGTACTTC.

A single count supports this clone. The rearrangement links TRBV2 to TRBJ1-2; TRBD1 matches 8 bases. This CDR3 has 13 residues. In germline, CDR1 is SNHLY, CDR2 FYNNEI. The V segment lost 6 bases and the J segment 4 bases; nucleotides outside the gene matches: 4. CDR3 nucleotides: TGTGCCAGCAGGGCAGGGGGCGTCTATGGCTACACCTTC. It yields the protein CASRAGGVYGYTF.

The V gene is TRBV27, the J gene TRBJ2-7, with D possibly being TRBD2 (5 bases). Germline assignment: CDR1 MNHEY and CDR2 SMNVEV (reference sequence). CDR3 length: 14 amino acids. Trimming removed 6 bases from V and 4 bases from J, with 16 bases in between. DNA of the CDR3: TGTGCCAGCAGATCGTGGGAGAAACCTTACGAGCAGTACTTC. Translation: CASRSWEKPYEQYF.

Written as DNA, the CDR3 is TGTGCCAGCAGCTTGAGGGTCTCGGCTGGCGCTTTGTACAATGAGCAGTTCTTC. It is translated as CASSLRVSAGALYNEQFF. J is TRBJ2-1 and V is TRBV5-4; D gene unclear. Germline CDR1 is SGHNT and CDR2 is YYREEE (reference sequence). V was trimmed by 1 base and J by 4 bases, leaving 21 bases between them. The CDR3 contains 18 residues.

The chain uses TRBV28 and TRBJ2-7; 8 bases fit TRBD1. V gave up 2 bases and J gave up 6 bases; unmatched junction bases: 9. The V gene's germline CDR1 is MDHEN and CDR2 SYDVKM. CDR3 length: 15 residues. The CDR3 region is CASSLPSGGAAEQYF. DNA of the CDR3: TGTGCCAGCAGTTTACCCTCAGGGGGCGCGGCCGAGCAGTACTTC.

CDR3 DNA: TGCGCCAGCAGCCCAACAGGGGAATCACCCCTCCACTTT. Translated: CASSPTGESPLHF. The chain links TRBV5-1 to TRBJ1-6; 7 bases align to TRBD1. Per the germline V gene, CDR1 is SGHRS and CDR2 is YFSETQ. Trimming took 4 bases from V and 10 from J; bases not matched to a gene: 5. The CDR3 covers 13 residues.

The rearrangement uses TRBV6-4 and TRBJ2-2, with D perhaps TRBD1 (6 bases). The germline V gene has CDR1 MRHNA and CDR2 SNTAGT. V was cut by 5 bases and J by 0 bases, with 10 bases left in between. This CDR3 is built from 15 residues. The DNA of the CDR3 is TGTGCCAGCAGTCCGACAGGCTCGAACACCGGGGAGCTGTTTTTT. Translating it yields CASSPTGSNTGELFF.

The gene calls are TRBV6-6 and TRBJ1-2; 8 bases line up with TRBD1. Germline V gives CDR1 MNHNY, CDR2 SVGAGI (reference sequence). CDR3 size: 15 residues. V lost 7 bases and J lost 4; bases outside the gene matches: 11. The CDR3 DNA reads TGTGCCAGCACTCCCGGACAGGGACCAATCTATGGCTACACCTTC. As protein: CASTPGQGPIYGYTF.

The chain links TRBV2 to TRBJ1-1, with TRBD1 as a possible D gene (6 bases). Trimming cost V 4 bases and J 0 bases, with 21 bases left between them. Germline lookup yields CDR1 SNHLY and CDR2 FYNNEI. There are 18 residues in the CDR3. CDR3 residues: CASSGGLQGRGMNTEAFF. As DNA, the CDR3 is TGTGCCAGCAGTGGTGGGCTACAGGGTCGAGGTATGAACACTGAAGCTTTCTTT.

CDR3 amino acids: CASSLRTGDYEQYF. The DNA of the CDR3 is TGTGCCAGCAGCCTACGGACAGGAGACTACGAGCAGTACTTC. The chain carries TRBV5-5 and TRBJ2-7; TRBD1 matches 7 bases. V was clipped by 4 bases and J by 3 bases; unmatched bases: 7. In germline, CDR1 is SGHKS, CDR2 YYEKEE (reference sequence). The CDR3 contains 14 residues.

The chain carries TRBV7-2 and TRBJ1-2; a weak D match, TRBD1 (5 bases). The CDR3 loop spans 12 amino acids. Trimming pared 2 bases from V and 4 bases from J, leaving 5 bases between. Germline CDR1 and CDR2: SGHTA and FQGNSA. The CDR3 nucleotides read TGTGCCAGCAGCTTACAGGGCTATGGCTACACCTTC. Amino acids: CASSLQGYGYTF.

The J gene is TRBJ2-6, the V gene TRBV10-3; no firm D call. V was shortened by 6 bases and J by 3 bases, with 15 bases between the two germline ends. Germline loops: CDR1 ENHRY, CDR2 SYGVKD. The CDR3 loop spans 16 amino acids. The CDR3 region is CAISPVVLVGANVLTF. DNA of the CDR3: TGTGCCATCAGCCCCGTCGTGTTGGTTGGGGCCAACGTCCTGACTTTC.

This clone was observed a single time. The rearrangement joins TRBV7-9 to TRBJ2-7; D ambiguous. V was pared by 0 bases and J by 7 bases, with 7 bases between. The CDR3 totals 12 residues. The germline gives CDR1 SEHNR, CDR2 FQNEAQ (reference sequence). CDR3 nucleotides: TGTGCCAGCAGCTTAGCAGTGGGAGAGCAGTACTTC. Translated: CASSLAVGEQYF.

The chain is built from TRBV9 and TRBJ2-6; TRBD1 aligns across 8 bases. The CDR3 runs to 17 residues. From germline, CDR1 is SGDLS and CDR2 YYNGEE. V lost 0 bases, J lost 2 bases, and 4 bases stayed unmatched. The CDR3 spells CASSVAQGATGANVLTF. The CDR3 nucleotides read TGTGCCAGCAGCGTAGCTCAGGGGGCAACTGGGGCCAACGTCCTGACTTTC. The whole variable domain, filled in from reference TRBV9 and TRBJ2-6, reads DSGVTQTPKHLITATGQRVTLRCSPRSGDLSVYWYQQSLDQGLQFLIQYYNGEERAKGNILERFSAQQFPDLHSELNLSSLELGDSALYFCASSVAQGATGANVLTFGAGSRLTVL.

The chain joins TRBV10-3 to TRBJ2-3; 8 bases are a match to TRBD2. The CDR3 covers 13 residues. From germline, CDR1 is ENHRY and CDR2 SYGVKD. Trimming at V came to 8 bases and at J to 4 bases, leaving 5 bases not matched to a gene. The CDR3 nucleotides read TGTGCCATCGCGGGGGGTGACGCAGATACGCAGTATTTT. It codes for CAIAGGDADTQYF.

This clone was seen more than once but under ten times. The CDR3 is CASSVLSDTQYF. Here the CDR3 DNA reads TGTGCCAGCAGCGTATTGTCAGATACGCAGTATTTT. V is TRBV9 and J is TRBJ2-3, with D uncertain. Trimming took 1 base from V and 4 from J, leaving 4 bases between them. The CDR3 is 12 residues long. In germline, CDR1 is SGDLS, CDR2 YYNGEE.

The chain recombines TRBV6-5 with TRBJ2-2; D perhaps matches TRBD1 (6 bases). The CDR3 contains 15 residues. From germline, CDR1 is MNHEY and CDR2 SVGAGI. Trimming took 10 bases from V and 2 from J, leaving 17 bases between them. The chain's CDR3 is CATNAGQLNTGELFF. CDR3 DNA: TGTGCCACTAACGCAGGACAGCTTAACACCGGGGAGCTGTTTTTT.

This clone was seen only once. The V and J genes are TRBV7-2 and TRBJ2-7; a possible D gene is TRBD2 (6 bases). Trimming stripped 1 base from V and 6 bases from J, with 10 bases between. The CDR3 runs 13 residues. Germline lookup yields CDR1 SGHTA and CDR2 FQGNSA. CDR3 region: CASSLGLGGEQYF. The CDR3 coding sequence is TGTGCCAGCAGCTTAGGGCTCGGGGGCGAGCAGTACTTC. The full variable domain, rest sourced from reference TRBV7-2 and TRBJ2-7, is GAGVSQSPSNKVTEKGKDVELRCDPISGHTALYWYRQSLGQGLEFLIYFQGNSAPDKSGLPSDRFSAERTGGSVSTLTIQRTQQEDSAVYLCASSLGLGGEQYFGPGTRLTVT.

This chain uses TRBV7-9 with TRBJ2-7; 11 bases match TRBD2. J gave up 4 bases and V 5 bases, and 4 bases lay outside the gene matches. There are 14 residues in the CDR3. Germline lookup yields CDR1 SEHNR and CDR2 FQNEAQ (reference sequence). CDR3 region: CASSTSGGFYEQYF. DNA of the CDR3: TGTGCCAGCAGCACTAGCGGGGGCTTTTACGAGCAGTACTTC.

The chain employs TRBV25-1 and TRBJ2-3, with TRBD2 as a possible D gene (6 bases). Trimming cost V 4 bases and J 2 bases, with 16 bases left between them. Per the germline V gene, CDR1 is MGHDK and CDR2 is SYGVNS. The CDR3 extends over 16 amino acids. The CDR3 DNA sequence: TGTGCCAGCAGTGCGTCTGCTACGGGAGTCACAGATACGCAGTATTTT. As protein: CASSASATGVTDTQYF.

The V and J genes are TRBV5-8 and TRBJ2-3; D is ambiguous. Germline V gives CDR1 SGHTS, CDR2 YDEGEE. CDR3 length: 15 residues. V was trimmed by 1 base and J by 0 bases, leaving 9 bases between them. The CDR3 is CASSLFYGSTDTQYF. CDR3 nucleotide sequence: TGTGCCAGCAGCTTGTTTTATGGGAGCACAGATACGCAGTATTTT.

This clone is classed as medium-sized. The J gene is TRBJ1-1, the V gene TRBV28, with D possibly TRBD1 on 5 matching bases. Per the germline V gene, CDR1 is MDHEN and CDR2 is SYDVKM. Deletions cut 2 bases from V and 4 bases from J, with 17 bases between. This CDR3 is 16 amino acids long. CDR3 in DNA: TGTGCCAGCAGTTTAGGGAATTCAGGGTCGGGCACTGAAGCTTTCTTT. Translation: CASSLGNSGSGTEAFF.

V gene TRBV10-1 combines with J gene TRBJ2-3, with a possible D match to TRBD2 (7 bases). This CDR3 is 14 amino acids long. Germline CDR1 WNHNN, CDR2 SYGVQD (reference sequence). Trimming left V 1 base short and J 6 bases short, with 11 bases between. The CDR3 bases are TGCGCCAGCAGTGAGTGGGGGGGCCTCGATACGCAGTATTTT. Translated: CASSEWGGLDTQYF.

This rearrangement joins TRBV10-3 to TRBJ2-2; 7 positions match TRBD2. CDR3 length equals 14 residues. The germline V gene has CDR1 ENHRY and CDR2 SYGVKD. V lost 6 bases to trimming and J lost 2 bases; unmatched junction nucleotides: 3. CDR3 DNA sequence: TGTGCCATCAGCGGGACTAAAAACACCGGGGAGCTGTTTTTT. This codes for CAISGTKNTGELFF.

This chain uses TRBV18 with TRBJ1-1; D gene uncertain. Germline lookup yields CDR1 KGHSH and CDR2 LQKENI. The CDR3 is 14 amino acids. V was cut by 4 bases and J by 1 base, with 10 bases left in between. CDR3 in DNA: TGTGCCAGCTCACAAGGACGGCAGAACACTGAAGCTTTCTTT. This codes for CASSQGRQNTEAFF.